The 31 T cell receptor beta chains below were found in one sample sequenced in a study of blood T cell repertoires in COVID-19 (dated by TCRdb to 2020 to 2021). The library was made by the immunoSEQ multiplex PCR assay. TCRdb provides this immuneACCESS table in a form limited to in-frame rearrangements. Some clones are lacking; in checked studies, under half of them reflect an unresolved V gene, and why the rest are absent is not known. This sample holds about 230,000 clones; over 75% were observed only once. The ten largest clones take up about 9.9% of the sample. The sequenced sample consisted of peripheral blood. Every receptor here comes from a man aged 45-65 years with COVID-19, enrolled during active disease.

The chain joins TRBV20-1 to TRBJ1-2, with D perhaps TRBD1 (5 bases). The CDR3 length is 11 residues. Germline values: CDR1 DFQATT, CDR2 SNEGSKA (reference sequence). Trimming took 5 bases from V and 8 from J, leaving 12 bases between them. The CDR3 DNA sequence: TGCAGTGCTGGGGCCCACATGGGCTACACCTTC. Translating gives CSAGAHMGYTF.

A single count supports this clone. V gene TRBV3-1 (or the pseudogene TRBV3-2) combines with J gene TRBJ1-5, with 7 bases that match TRBD1. Germline CDR1 LGHDT, CDR2 YNNKEL (reference sequence). Trimming cost V 1 base and J 6 bases; bases outside gene matches: 12. There are 17 residues in the CDR3. The CDR3 spells CASSQGVPQTGFQPQHF. CDR3 bases: TGTGCCAGCAGCCAAGGTGTCCCCCAGACAGGGTTTCAGCCCCAGCATTTT.

V usage is TRBV18 and J usage is TRBJ2-3; D is uncertain. The CDR3 consists of 14 residues. Trimming pared 1 base from V and 4 bases from J, leaving 9 bases between. Germline V CDR1 and CDR2: KGHSH, LQKENI. CDR3 coding DNA: TGTGCCAGCTCACCACGGGCCCAACCAGATACGCAGTATTTT. It is translated as CASSPRAQPDTQYF.

The chain is built from TRBV11-1 and TRBJ2-7, with D tentatively TRBD1 (6 bases). The CDR3 contains 14 residues. The germline V gene has CDR1 SGHAT and CDR2 FQDESV (reference sequence). V was clipped by 2 bases and J by 2 bases, with 10 bases between them. CDR3 protein: CASSLQTGPYEQYF. The CDR3 coding sequence is TGTGCCAGCAGCTTACAGACAGGTCCCTACGAGCAGTACTTC. The full variable domain, its missing parts supplied by reference TRBV11-1 and TRBJ2-7, is EAEVAQSPRYKITEKSQAVAFWCDPISGHATLYWYRQILGQGPELLVQFQDESVVDDSQLPKDRFSAERLKGVDSTLKIQPAELGDSAMYLCASSLQTGPYEQYFGPGTRLTVT.

V is TRBV4-2 and J is TRBJ2-1, with unresolved D. Germline CDR1 LGHNA, CDR2 YNFKEQ. The CDR3 loop spans 15 amino acids. Between the trimmed V and J ends, which lost 2 bases and 4 bases, there was a span of 12 bases. CDR3 sequence: CASSQPSAGYNEQFF. The CDR3 DNA reads TGTGCCAGCAGCCAACCATCAGCAGGATACAATGAGCAGTTCTTC.

V is TRBV10-1 and J is TRBJ1-2; TRBD1 agrees at 8 bases. The V gene end was trimmed by 3 bases and the J gene end by 7 bases; junction bases not matched to a gene: 4. The germline V gene has CDR1 WNHNN and CDR2 SYGVQD (reference sequence). The CDR3 consists of 13 residues. CDR3: CASSDSGGFGYTF. As DNA, the CDR3 is TGCGCCAGCAGTGACTCAGGGGGCTTTGGCTACACCTTC.

This chain joins TRBV19 and TRBJ2-5; a weak D match, TRBD2 (6 bases). The CDR3 sequence is 14 residues long. V was shortened by 4 bases and J by 2 bases, with 11 bases between the two germline ends. CDR1 is LNHDA, CDR2 SQIVND, per germline (reference sequence). CDR3 protein: CASSTLGGQETQYF. The CDR3 DNA is TGTGCCAGTAGTACGCTGGGGGGACAAGAGACCCAGTACTTC.

The gene calls are TRBV5-1 and TRBJ1-1, with a weak D call TRBD1 (5 bases). V was clipped by 1 base and J by 1 base, with 8 bases between them. This CDR3 has 14 residues. The germline V gene encodes CDR1 SGHRS and CDR2 YFSETQ. CDR3 sequence reads: CASSLQGSNTEAFF. The CDR3 DNA reads as TGCGCCAGCAGCTTGCAGGGTTCGAACACTGAAGCTTTCTTT.

The chain is built from TRBV6-5 and TRBJ2-1; 13 bases are a match to TRBD2. This CDR3 contains 15 residues. The trim removed 6 bases at V and 8 bases at J, leaving 7 bases unmatched. Germline V gene sequence: CDR1 MNHEY, CDR2 SVGAGI. The CDR3 reads CASRRTSGSVYEQFF. The CDR3 region has the DNA TGTGCCAGCAGAAGGACTAGCGGGAGCGTCTATGAGCAGTTCTTC.

A word on this clone: Other DNA sequences within the sample encode an identical CDR3. The genes are TRBV30 and TRBJ1-1; D is unresolved. Deletions cut 4 bases from V and 2 bases from J, with 5 bases between. The CDR3 contains 11 residues. Germline loops: CDR1 GTSNPN, CDR2 SVGIG (reference sequence). DNA for the CDR3: TGTGCCTGGATCAGAAACACTGAAGCTTTCTTT. It translates to CAWIRNTEAFF.

In this sample, this clone turned up once. V and J are TRBV11-2 and TRBJ2-3; TRBD2 agrees at 15 bases. V shed 5 bases, J shed 5 bases, and the junction held 8 bases outside the gene matches. CDR1 is SGHAT, CDR2 FQNNGV, per germline. The CDR3 length is 17 residues. In nucleotides, the CDR3 is TGTGCCAGCAGCAAACGGACTAGCGGGAGGGCCGTAGATACGCAGTATTTT. Amino acids: CASSKRTSGRAVDTQYF.

The chain links TRBV7-2 to TRBJ2-2, with D perhaps matching TRBD1 (8 bases). The germline V and J ends were trimmed by 4 bases and 5 bases, with 14 bases remaining between them. The CDR3 length is 15 residues. Germline lookup yields CDR1 SGHTA and CDR2 FQGNSA. CDR3 protein: CASSSDRGGTGELFF. The CDR3 DNA follows: TGTGCCAGCAGCTCAGACAGGGGAGGGACCGGGGAGCTGTTTTTT.

The rearrangement links TRBV18 to TRBJ2-7; TRBD1 might be the D (5 bases). The CDR3 contains 13 residues. Trimming cost V 3 bases and J 5 bases, with 11 bases left between them. CDR1 KGHSH and CDR2 LQKENI come from the germline V gene. CDR3 DNA: TGTGCCAGCTCACCGACCAGGGATAACGAGCAGTACTTC. This sequence encodes CASSPTRDNEQYF.

V usage is TRBV5-5 and J usage is TRBJ2-3; TRBD1 might be the D (5 bases). CDR3 length: 17 residues. Trimming took off 3 bases at V and 6 bases at J, with 23 bases between the two ends. Germline-derived CDR1 and CDR2 are SGHKS and YYEKEE (reference sequence). The CDR3 region is CASSSGKGQGFTDTQYF. DNA for the CDR3: TGTGCCAGCAGCTCCGGCAAGGGGCAGGGATTTACGGATACGCAGTATTTT.

The CDR3 sequence: CASTGVGFSQPQHF. CDR3 in DNA: TGTGCCAGCACCGGGGTAGGGTTTAGTCAGCCCCAGCATTTT. The chain is built from TRBV6-5 and TRBJ1-5; D is uncertain. Germline-derived CDR1 and CDR2 are MNHEY and SVGAGI. With 7 bases removed from V and 6 bases from J, the gap between germline ends came to 16 bases. CDR3 length equals 14 residues.

The chain uses TRBV3-1 (or the pseudogene TRBV3-2) and TRBJ2-7; 7 bases align to TRBD1. V gave up 1 base and J gave up 0 bases; unmatched junction bases: 3. CDR1 and CDR2 from the germline V gene are LGHDT and YNNKEL (reference sequence). The CDR3 is 15 residues long. The CDR3, as DNA: TGTGCCAGCAGCCAAGGACAGGGATTCTCCTACGAGCAGTACTTC. It is translated as CASSQGQGFSYEQYF.

Here the CDR3 DNA reads TGTGCCAGCAGTTACAACAGGGACGGATCCTATGGCTACACCTTC. It yields the protein CASSYNRDGSYGYTF. The chain couples TRBV6-5 to TRBJ1-2; a weak D match, TRBD1 (6 bases). V lost 2 bases and J lost 4, with 14 bases in between. The length of the CDR3 is 15 residues. Germline V gene data show CDR1 as MNHEY and CDR2 as SVGAGI.

The chain combines TRBV6-5 with TRBJ2-7; 8 bases are a match to TRBD2. The CDR3 runs 14 residues. The V gene end was trimmed by 6 bases and the J gene end by 3 bases; junction bases not matched to a gene: 7. Germline assignment: CDR1 MNHEY and CDR2 SVGAGI. This chain's CDR3 is CASRLSGGLYEQYF. The CDR3, as DNA: TGTGCCAGCAGACTGAGCGGGGGACTCTACGAGCAGTACTTC.

CDR3 in DNA: TGCGCCAGCAGCTTGTTAGGGGGAGGGGACAATGAGCAGTTCTTC. Protein sequence: CASSLLGGGDNEQFF. The chain is built from TRBV5-1 and TRBJ2-1; a weak D match, TRBD2 (7 bases). Per the germline V gene, CDR1 is SGHRS and CDR2 is YFSETQ. The ends were cut back, 1 base at V and 5 bases at J, with 13 bases in the middle. The CDR3 loop spans 15 amino acids.

V usage is TRBV5-4 and J usage is TRBJ2-7; TRBD1 matches at 10 bases. CDR3 length equals 14 residues. Germline V lookup: CDR1 SGHNT, CDR2 YYREEE (reference sequence). Trimming took 3 bases from V and 5 from J; bases not matched to a gene: 5. CDR3 nucleotides: TGTGCCAGCAGCTGGGGGACAGGGGTGGACGAGCAGTACTTC. This sequence encodes CASSWGTGVDEQYF.

The V and J genes are TRBV9 and TRBJ1-3; D ambiguous. V was cut by 1 base and J by 9 bases, with 26 bases left in between. The length of the CDR3 is 18 residues. CDR1 is SGDLS and CDR2 is YYNGEE in the germline V gene. CDR3 nucleotides: TGTGCCAGCAGCGTATCGGCCCGGGGAGGCGGGCTGGAGGGCACCATATATTTT. Its protein is CASSVSARGGGLEGTIYF.

In this sample, this clone turned up a few times. This chain joins TRBV19 and TRBJ1-2; possible D gene TRBD1, 5 bases. V lost 7 bases, J lost 2 bases, and 8 bases lay in between. The CDR3 sequence is 12 residues long. CDR1 is LNHDA and CDR2 is SQIVND in the germline V gene (reference sequence). The CDR3 sequence is CASMEGNYGYTF. The CDR3 coding sequence is TGTGCCAGTATGGAGGGGAACTATGGCTACACCTTC.

The DNA for the CDR3 is TGTGCCAGCTCACCAGACATTAGCAATCAGCCCCAGCATTTT. Amino acid sequence: CASSPDISNQPQHF. The gene calls are TRBV18 and TRBJ1-5, with no clear D. CDR3 length: 14 residues. Germline V gene lookup returns CDR1 KGHSH and CDR2 LQKENI. Trimming left V 2 bases short and J 0 bases short, with 5 bases between. The variable domain in full, completed from reference TRBV18 and TRBJ1-5, reads NAGVMQNPRHLVRRRGQEARLRCSPMKGHSHVYWYRQLPEEGLKFMVYLQKENIIDESGMPKERFSAEFPKEGPSILRIQQVVRGDSAAYFCASSPDISNQPQHFGDGTRLSIL.

V gene TRBV19 combines with J gene TRBJ2-1, with 7 bases that match TRBD2. The CDR3 runs to 16 residues. The V gene's germline CDR1 is LNHDA and CDR2 SQIVND (reference sequence). Germline trimming cut 5 bases from V and 0 bases from J; bases unmatched to any gene: 7. The DNA of the CDR3 is TGTGCCAGTAGTGAGACTAGCTGGAGCTCCTACAATGAGCAGTTCTTC. The encoded protein is CASSETSWSSYNEQFF.

This clone was picked up a small number of times. The chain is built from TRBV4-3 and TRBJ1-2, with D possibly matching TRBD1 (6 bases). The V and J ends lost 4 bases and 8 bases respectively, with 23 bases between them. The germline gives CDR1 LGHNA, CDR2 YSLEER. CDR3 length equals 16 residues. In DNA, the CDR3 is TGCGCCAGCAGCCGCCAACAGGGACACCTTCGGGGAGGCTACACCTTC. It specifies CASSRQQGHLRGGYTF.

The CDR3 region has the DNA TGTGCCAGCAGTGATCCGGGACAGGGGAGCAATGAGCAGTTCTTC. This codes for CASSDPGQGSNEQFF. V and J are TRBV6-1 and TRBJ2-1; 10 bases map to TRBD1. The V and J ends lost 3 bases and 6 bases, in that order; junction bases with no gene match: 5. This CDR3 spans 15 amino acids. Germline V CDR1 and CDR2: MNHNS, SASEGT.

This clone was detected only once. The J gene is TRBJ1-4, the V gene TRBV2; D gene unclear. V gave up 5 bases and J gave up 0 bases, with 10 bases separating them. Germline CDR1 and CDR2: SNHLY and FYNNEI. The CDR3 covers 15 residues. This CDR3 is CASSIRAATNEKLFF. The CDR3 nucleotides read TGTGCCAGCAGTATAAGAGCCGCAACTAATGAAAAACTGTTTTTT.

On this clone: This specimen includes other DNA sequences encoding the same CDR3. The chain links TRBV6-5 to TRBJ2-7; D may be TRBD2 (6 bases). Germline assignment: CDR1 MNHEY and CDR2 SVGAGI. The CDR3 runs 15 residues. V shed 0 bases and J shed 0 bases, with 9 bases lying between them. The CDR3 is CASSYSAGSSYEQYF. In DNA form, the CDR3 reads TGTGCCAGCAGTTACTCTGCGGGGAGCTCCTACGAGCAGTACTTC.

The rearrangement uses TRBV29-1 and TRBJ1-2; weak D call: TRBD1 (5 bases). The CDR3 loop spans 11 amino acids. V was trimmed by 8 bases and J by 8 bases, leaving 15 bases between them. From germline, CDR1 is SQVTM and CDR2 ANQGSEA. The CDR3 region has the DNA TGCAGCTCCGGGGGGTACGGGGGCTACACCTTC. Its translation: CSSGGYGGYTF.

The chain has TRBV5-5 and TRBJ2-3; 10 nucleotides agree with TRBD2. Per the germline V gene, CDR1 is SGHKS and CDR2 is YYEKEE (reference sequence). The CDR3 runs 16 residues. After removal of 0 bases from V and 2 bases from J, the junction contained 3 bases not matched to a gene. CDR3 region: CASSLVLAGPTDTQYF. In DNA form, the CDR3 reads TGTGCCAGCAGCTTGGTACTAGCGGGACCCACAGATACGCAGTATTTT.

The chain links TRBV11-2 to TRBJ2-7, with D maybe TRBD2 (5 bases). The CDR3 covers 14 residues. Trimming cost V 3 bases and J 3 bases, with 12 bases left between them. CDR1 and CDR2 (germline): SGHAT, FQNNGV. In DNA, the CDR3 is TGTGCCAGCAGCTTTCAAGCGGCTAACTACGAGCAGTACTTC. It is translated as CASSFQAANYEQYF.